These 5 T cell receptor beta chains came from one sample sequenced in a study of response to subunit inactivated influenza vaccine. MiXCR was run by TCRdb on the RT-PCR reads, yielding one entry per CDR3 protein. The table shows 630,000 or so distinct CDR3 sequences, with approximately 14% occurring only once. The material sequenced was PBMCs from blood, taken 12 days after vaccination. Receptors were obtained from a man between 45 and 60 years old who received an inactivated influenza vaccine.

This clonotype was observed a few times. The V and J genes are TRBV29-1 and TRBJ2-2; a weak D match, TRBD1 (5 bases). Germline CDR1 and CDR2: SQVTM and ANQGSEA. Trimming stripped 6 bases from V and 0 bases from J, with 14 bases between. The CDR3 is 15 residues long. The CDR3 spells CSVAAWGSNTGELFF. DNA of the CDR3: TGCAGCGTCGCCGCTTGGGGCTCGAACACCGGGGAGCTGTTTTTT.

The chain uses TRBV7-2 and TRBJ2-7; the match to TRBD2 covers 7 bases. Germline loops: CDR1 SGHTA, CDR2 FQGNSA. J gave up 4 bases and V 5 bases, and 8 bases lay outside the gene matches. This CDR3 region has 14 residues. CDR3 amino acids: CASSPGTIEYEQYF. DNA of the CDR3: TGTGCCAGCAGCCCGGGGACTATCGAGTACGAGCAGTACTTC.

This clonotype showed up many times. The DNA is left out, because the CDR3 cannot be placed on it with certainty; the CDR3 is given as TCRdb lists it. V and J are TRBV10-2 and TRBJ1-1; no check of the table's D call, TRBD1, against the DNA was made. Germline V gives CDR1 WSHSY, CDR2 SAAADI. With termini counted, the CDR3 has 12 amino acids. The CDR3: CASSFFGQEAFF.

As for this clonotype: A junction boundary mismatches the germline segment, possibly from a read error. V usage is TRBV13 and J usage is TRBJ2-5, with TRBD1 matching over 11 bases. There are 17 residues in the CDR3. Germline CDR1 and CDR2: PRHDT and FYEKMQ (reference sequence). CDR3 DNA sequence: TGTGCCAGCAGCCACCGTATAGCCGGGACAGGGGGGGAGACCCACTACTTC. Translating it yields CASSHRIAGTGGETHYF.

This chain joins TRBV3-1 and TRBJ1-6; the D is unclear. This CDR3 is 17 amino acids long. Trimming pared 1 base from V and 7 bases from J, leaving 17 bases between. Germline V gene sequence: CDR1 LGHDT, CDR2 YNNKEL (reference sequence). The CDR3 DNA sequence: TGTGCCAGCAGCCAAGGTATAGGGCTTGCCCCGAATTCACCCCTCCACTTT. It codes for CASSQGIGLAPNSPLHF.